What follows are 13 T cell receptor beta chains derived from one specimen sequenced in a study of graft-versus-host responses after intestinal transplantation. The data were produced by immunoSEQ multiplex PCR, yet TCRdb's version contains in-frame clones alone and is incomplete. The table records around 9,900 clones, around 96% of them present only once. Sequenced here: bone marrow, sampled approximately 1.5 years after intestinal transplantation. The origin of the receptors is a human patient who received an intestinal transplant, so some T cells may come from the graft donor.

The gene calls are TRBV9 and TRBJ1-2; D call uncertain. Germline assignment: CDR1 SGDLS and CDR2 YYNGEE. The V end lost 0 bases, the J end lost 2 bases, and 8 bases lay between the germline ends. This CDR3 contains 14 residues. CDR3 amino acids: CASSVGLENYGYTF. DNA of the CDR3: TGTGCCAGCAGCGTAGGGTTGGAGAACTATGGCTACACCTTC.

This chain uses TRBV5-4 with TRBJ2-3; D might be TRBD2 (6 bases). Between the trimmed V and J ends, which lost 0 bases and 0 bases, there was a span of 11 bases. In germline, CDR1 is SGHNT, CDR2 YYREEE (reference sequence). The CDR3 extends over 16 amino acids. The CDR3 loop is CASSLDPGVSTDTQYF. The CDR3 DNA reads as TGTGCCAGCAGCTTGGATCCGGGAGTAAGCACAGATACGCAGTATTTT. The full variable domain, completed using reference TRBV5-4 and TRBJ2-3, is ETGVTQSPTHLIKTRGQQVTLRCSSQSGHNTVSWYQQALGQGPQFIFQYYREEENGRGNFPPRFSGLQFPNYSSELNVNALELDDSALYLCASSLDPGVSTDTQYFGPGTRLTVL.

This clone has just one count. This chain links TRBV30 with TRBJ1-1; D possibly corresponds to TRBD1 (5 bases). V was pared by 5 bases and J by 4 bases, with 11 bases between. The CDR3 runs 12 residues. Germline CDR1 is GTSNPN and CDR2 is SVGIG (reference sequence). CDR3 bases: TGTGCCTGGGGCGGGGGAGGCACTGAAGCTTTCTTT. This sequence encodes CAWGGGGTEAFF.

CDR3 sequence reads: CASSLYNEQFF. CDR3 DNA sequence: TGTGCCAGCAGCCTCTACAATGAGCAGTTCTTC. The chain is built from TRBV6-5 and TRBJ2-1; D is undetermined. Per germline, CDR1 MNHEY and CDR2 SVGAGI. The V end was cut by 6 bases, the J end by 3 bases, with 3 bases between. This CDR3 comprises 11 residues.

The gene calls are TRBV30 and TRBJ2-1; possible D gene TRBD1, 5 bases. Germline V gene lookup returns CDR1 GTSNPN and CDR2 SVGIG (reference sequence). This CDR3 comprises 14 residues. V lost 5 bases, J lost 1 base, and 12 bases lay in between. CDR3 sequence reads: CAWRVDSSYNEQFF. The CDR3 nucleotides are TGTGCCTGGCGGGTAGACAGTTCCTACAATGAGCAGTTCTTC.

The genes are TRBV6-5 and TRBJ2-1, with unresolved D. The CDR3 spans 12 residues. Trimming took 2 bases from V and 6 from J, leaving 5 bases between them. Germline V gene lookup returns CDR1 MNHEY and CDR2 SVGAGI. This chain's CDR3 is CASSYEGNEQFF. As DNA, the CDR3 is TGTGCCAGCAGTTACGAAGGCAATGAGCAGTTCTTC.

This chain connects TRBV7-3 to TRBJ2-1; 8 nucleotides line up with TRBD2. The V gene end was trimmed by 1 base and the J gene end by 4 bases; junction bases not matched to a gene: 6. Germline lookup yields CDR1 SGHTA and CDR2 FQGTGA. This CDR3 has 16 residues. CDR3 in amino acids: CASSLKAGEVYNEQFF. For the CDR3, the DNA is TGTGCCAGCAGCTTAAAAGCGGGAGAAGTATACAATGAGCAGTTCTTC.

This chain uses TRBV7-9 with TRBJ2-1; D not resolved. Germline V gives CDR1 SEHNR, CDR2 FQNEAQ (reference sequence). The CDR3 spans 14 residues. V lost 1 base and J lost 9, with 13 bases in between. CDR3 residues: CASSLGYGTSEQFF. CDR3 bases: TGTGCCAGCAGCTTAGGATACGGTACCAGTGAGCAGTTCTTC.

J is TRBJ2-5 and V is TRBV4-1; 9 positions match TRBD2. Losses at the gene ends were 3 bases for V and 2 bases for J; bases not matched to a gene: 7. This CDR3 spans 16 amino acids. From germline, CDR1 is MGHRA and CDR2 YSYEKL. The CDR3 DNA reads TGCGCCAGCAGCCACTTAGCGGGAGAACGGCAAGAGACCCAGTACTTC. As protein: CASSHLAGERQETQYF.

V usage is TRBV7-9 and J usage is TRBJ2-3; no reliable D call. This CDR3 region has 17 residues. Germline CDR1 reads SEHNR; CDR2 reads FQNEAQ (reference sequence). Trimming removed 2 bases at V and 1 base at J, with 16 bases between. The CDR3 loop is CASSLSSSGQGTDTQYF. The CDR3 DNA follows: TGTGCCAGCAGCTTAAGTTCTAGTGGGCAGGGCACAGATACGCAGTATTTT.

The CDR3 DNA follows: TGTGCCTGGAGTGCCACCACAGGGATCTACGAGCAGTACTTC. As protein: CAWSATTGIYEQYF. The chain links TRBV30 to TRBJ2-7, with a weak D call TRBD1 (6 bases). This CDR3 spans 14 amino acids. CDR1 and CDR2 (germline): GTSNPN, SVGIG (reference sequence). V was cut by 1 base and J by 3 bases, with 13 bases left in between.

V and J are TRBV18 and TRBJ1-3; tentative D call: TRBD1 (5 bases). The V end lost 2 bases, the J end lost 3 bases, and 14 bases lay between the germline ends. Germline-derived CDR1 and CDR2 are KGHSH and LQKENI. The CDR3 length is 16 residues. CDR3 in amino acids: CASSPIVGLSGNTIYF. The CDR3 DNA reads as TGTGCCAGCTCACCAATCGTGGGGCTAAGTGGAAACACCATATATTTT.

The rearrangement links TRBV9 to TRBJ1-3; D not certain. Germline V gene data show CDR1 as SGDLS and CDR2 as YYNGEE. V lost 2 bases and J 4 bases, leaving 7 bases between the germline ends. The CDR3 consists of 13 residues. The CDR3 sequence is CASSVNAGNTIYF. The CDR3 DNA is TGTGCCAGCAGCGTTAATGCCGGAAACACCATATATTTT. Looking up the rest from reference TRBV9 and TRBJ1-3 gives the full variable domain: DSGVTQTPKHLITATGQRVTLRCSPRSGDLSVYWYQQSLDQGLQFLIQYYNGEERAKGNILERFSAQQFPDLHSELNLSSLELGDSALYFCASSVNAGNTIYFGEGSWLTVV.